Shown below are 24 T cell receptor beta chains from a single sample sequenced in a study of cytomegalovirus exposure and HLA in healthy donors. Primers for the PCR totalled 60 Vbeta and 13 Jbeta. Sequenced by immunoSEQ multiplex PCR; TCRdb stores in-frame clones only, minus some. The sample consists of 150,000 or so clones, around 68% of them appearing once. The specimen was PBMCs. These TCRs come from a man in his thirties or forties in good health and CMV-seronegative.

As regards this clone: The sample carries other DNA sequences with the same CDR3. As DNA, the CDR3 is TGCGCCAGCAGCTACAGATTGAACACTGAAGCTTTCTTT. Amino acid sequence: CASSYRLNTEAFF. The chain is built from TRBV5-1 and TRBJ1-1; D is ambiguous. Germline assignment: CDR1 SGHRS and CDR2 YFSETQ. The CDR3 is made up of 13 amino acids. Trimming removed 3 bases at V and 0 bases at J, with 6 bases between.

J is TRBJ2-2 and V is TRBV29-1, with D perhaps TRBD1 (5 bases). CDR3 length equals 13 residues. V was pared by 3 bases and J by 8 bases, with 13 bases between. Germline assignment: CDR1 SQVTM and CDR2 ANQGSEA. CDR3 amino acids: CSVDRQHEGELFF. CDR3 DNA: TGCAGCGTTGATAGACAGCATGAGGGGGAGCTGTTTTTT.

The chain couples TRBV28 to TRBJ1-2; a possible D gene is TRBD1 (5 bases). This CDR3 is 15 amino acids long. Germline V gives CDR1 MDHEN, CDR2 SYDVKM. Trimming stripped 2 bases from V and 7 bases from J, with 17 bases between. CDR3 nucleotides: TGTGCCAGCAGTTTAGTCGCAGGGAGGTCCAGTGGCTACACCTTC. Its protein product is CASSLVAGRSSGYTF.

The genes are TRBV28 and TRBJ2-5, with 9 bases aligning to TRBD1. V was clipped by 10 bases and J by 5 bases; unmatched bases: 11. The germline CDR1 and CDR2 sequences are MDHEN and SYDVKM. The CDR3 spans 14 residues. Here the CDR3 reads CATLRTGVRETQYF. The CDR3 nucleotides are TGTGCCACTCTACGGACAGGGGTACGGGAGACCCAGTACTTC.

The chain combines TRBV2 with TRBJ2-2; tentative D call: TRBD1 (6 bases). The CDR3 is 13 amino acids. Trimming shortened V by 7 bases and J by 6 bases, and 12 bases separated the two germline ends. Germline V lookup: CDR1 SNHLY, CDR2 FYNNEI. CDR3 amino acids: CASTQGGAGELFF. CDR3 in DNA: TGTGCCAGCACACAGGGTGGAGCCGGGGAGCTGTTTTTT.

The chain links TRBV28 to TRBJ1-4; possibly TRBD1 for D (6 bases). The CDR3 runs to 14 residues. V was trimmed by 8 bases and J by 0 bases, leaving 10 bases between them. Germline V lookup: CDR1 MDHEN, CDR2 SYDVKM. The CDR3: CASGTPATNEKLFF. In DNA, the CDR3 is TGTGCCAGCGGGACACCTGCAACTAATGAAAAACTGTTTTTT. Using reference TRBV28 and TRBJ1-4 for the parts outside the CDR3, the full variable domain is DVKVTQSSRYLVKRTGEKVFLECVQDMDHENMFWYRQDPGLGLRLIYFSYDVKMKEKGDIPEGYSVSREKKERFSLILESASTNQTSMYLCASGTPATNEKLFFGSGTQLSVL.

The genes are TRBV18 and TRBJ1-4, with 12 bases fitting TRBD1. J lost 7 bases, V lost 6 bases, and 6 bases had no gene match. Germline-derived CDR1 and CDR2 are KGHSH and LQKENI. This CDR3 has 15 amino acids. In DNA form, the CDR3 reads TGTGCCAGCTCGGGACAGGGGGCTACAAGTGAAAAACTGTTTTTT. It specifies CASSGQGATSEKLFF.

The V and J genes are TRBV29-1 and TRBJ2-3; D remains unclear. CDR3 length equals 14 residues. Germline-derived CDR1 and CDR2 are SQVTM and ANQGSEA. The V end was cut by 3 bases, the J end by 0 bases, with 10 bases between. Written as DNA, the CDR3 is TGCAGCGTTGAGGCTAGAACTAGCACAGATACGCAGTATTTT. The encoded protein is CSVEARTSTDTQYF.

This clone was seen only once. The junction and the germline gene differ at one end; a read error may be behind it. The CDR3 bases are TGTGCCAGCAGCTTAATGTCCCCTAGCCCAGACTTC. Residues: CASSLMSPSPDF. V usage is TRBV7-2 and J usage is TRBJ2-5, with D possibly being TRBD2 (5 bases). This CDR3 has 12 amino acids. In germline, CDR1 is SGHTA, CDR2 FQGNSA.

The V call is TRBV2, the J call TRBJ1-1, with D perhaps matching TRBD1 (6 bases). The CDR3 runs 13 residues. The V end lost 1 base, the J end lost 8 bases, and 11 bases lay between the germline ends. Germline V gene lookup returns CDR1 SNHLY and CDR2 FYNNEI. The CDR3 nucleotides are TGTGCCAGCAGTGAAGGGGAACAGGGAGAAGCTTTCTTT. This gives the protein CASSEGEQGEAFF.

This clone was recorded once. V and J are TRBV29-1 and TRBJ1-2; a weak D match, TRBD1 (6 bases). V shed 7 bases and J shed 3 bases, with 15 bases lying between them. Germline CDR1 SQVTM, CDR2 ANQGSEA. The CDR3 has 13 residues. The CDR3 protein is CSGTTGPDYGYTF. The CDR3 coding sequence is TGCAGCGGAACCACAGGGCCTGACTATGGCTACACCTTC.

This clone was seen more than once but under ten times. The chain uses TRBV27 and TRBJ2-1, with 9 bases identical to TRBD1. CDR1 is MNHEY and CDR2 is SMNVEV in the germline V gene (reference sequence). CDR3 length equals 15 residues. The V segment lost 3 bases and the J segment 5 bases; nucleotides outside the gene matches: 5. This CDR3 reads CASSLGTGLNNEQFF. CDR3 bases: TGTGCCAGCAGTTTGGGGACAGGGCTTAACAATGAGCAGTTCTTC.

In its sample, this clone was seen a few times. The rearrangement links TRBV4-1 to TRBJ2-2; a possible D gene is TRBD2 (5 bases). CDR1 and CDR2 (germline): MGHRA, YSYEKL. This CDR3 has 16 residues. Trimming removed 4 bases at V and 5 bases at J, with 17 bases between. The CDR3 DNA reads TGCGCCAGCAGCCGCAACCCGGGGAGTACTACCGGGGAGCTGTTTTTT. Translated: CASSRNPGSTTGELFF.

The chain combines TRBV7-8 with TRBJ2-3; 8 positions agree with TRBD2. Losses at the gene ends were 5 bases for V and 2 bases for J; bases not matched to a gene: 9. CDR1 and CDR2 (germline): SGHVS, FQNEAQ. The CDR3 spans 16 residues. The CDR3 DNA reads TGTGCCAGCAGCCTTTCAAGCGGGGGAAACACAGATACGCAGTATTTT. Residues: CASSLSSGGNTDTQYF.

The chain uses TRBV7-8 and TRBJ2-7; TRBD2 aligns across 7 bases. Germline V gene lookup returns CDR1 SGHVS and CDR2 FQNEAQ. V shed 5 bases and J 6 bases; nucleotides not matched to a gene: 10. The CDR3 is 14 amino acids. This CDR3 reads CASSNLGTISEQYF. The CDR3, as DNA: TGTGCCAGCAGCAACCTAGGGACTATCTCCGAGCAGTACTTC.

V usage is TRBV6-6 and J usage is TRBJ1-1; TRBD1 is a possible D gene (5 bases). The CDR3 length is 14 residues. Trimming left V 6 bases short and J 0 bases short, with 11 bases between. Germline lookup yields CDR1 MNHNY and CDR2 SVGAGI (reference sequence). The CDR3 sequence: CASRVGGLNTEAFF. The CDR3 DNA reads TGTGCCAGCAGGGTGGGGGGATTGAACACTGAAGCTTTCTTT.

CDR3 DNA: TGTGCCATCAGGCCAAGCGGGGGAGCGGGAGAGACCCAGTACTTC. Encoded protein: CAIRPSGGAGETQYF. The chain is built from TRBV10-3 and TRBJ2-5, with 8 bases lining up with TRBD2. Germline V gene data show CDR1 as ENHRY and CDR2 as SYGVKD. The CDR3 contains 15 residues. V shed 6 bases and J 4 bases; nucleotides not matched to a gene: 10.

About this clone itself: One end of the junction fails to match germline, which may point to a read error. The chain combines TRBV5-1 with TRBJ2-1; TRBD1 matches at 7 bases. The germline CDR1 and CDR2 sequences are SGHRS and YFSETQ. The CDR3 has 15 amino acids. The CDR3 region is CASSLYEGAGNEQLF. The CDR3 region has the DNA TGCGCCAGCAGCTTGTACGAGGGGGCCGGCAATGAGCAGCTCTTC.

This clone was seen once. V gene TRBV10-3 combines with J gene TRBJ1-1; TRBD1 agrees at 9 bases. Germline CDR1 ENHRY, CDR2 SYGVKD. The CDR3 is made up of 16 amino acids. The J segment lost 7 bases and the V segment lost 2 bases, leaving 11 bases of the junction unmatched. CDR3 region: CAISEPGQGRPGEAFF. The CDR3 DNA is TGTGCCATCAGTGAGCCGGGACAGGGCCGCCCCGGTGAAGCTTTCTTT.

The rearrangement uses TRBV5-1 and TRBJ1-5; D is unresolved. The CDR3 is 16 residues long. V lost 9 bases and J 0 bases, leaving 19 bases between the germline ends. Germline CDR1 reads SGHRS; CDR2 reads YFSETQ. Here the CDR3 reads CATSFPRRDSNQPQHF. The DNA of the CDR3 is TGCGCCACCAGTTTCCCACGGAGGGATAGCAATCAGCCCCAGCATTTT.

This clone was counted only a few times. V is TRBV15 and J is TRBJ2-3, with 7 bases identical to TRBD2. The CDR3 consists of 16 residues. The J segment lost 0 bases and the V segment lost 4 bases, leaving 7 bases of the junction unmatched. Germline CDR1 reads LNHNV; CDR2 reads YYDKDF (reference sequence). The CDR3 DNA follows: TGTGCCACCAGCAACTCCCCGGGGGGTAGCACAGATACGCAGTATTTT. Translated: CATSNSPGGSTDTQYF.

The V gene is TRBV27, the J gene TRBJ2-3; 7 nucleotides match TRBD1. Germline V gene lookup returns CDR1 MNHEY and CDR2 SMNVEV (reference sequence). The J segment lost 4 bases and the V segment lost 4 bases, leaving 5 bases of the junction unmatched. The CDR3 is made up of 14 amino acids. CDR3 coding DNA: TGTGCCAGCAGTTCCGGACAGGTTGCAGATACGCAGTATTTT. It specifies CASSSGQVADTQYF.

The chain has TRBV7-7 and TRBJ2-2; D is ambiguous. Germline CDR1 is SSHAT and CDR2 is FNYEAQ (reference sequence). The CDR3 spans 12 residues. Trimming took 4 bases from V and 6 from J, leaving 6 bases between them. DNA for the CDR3: TGTGCCAGCAGCTCATTTTCCGGGGAGCTGTTTTTT. Translated, it gives CASSSFSGELFF.

Note on this clone: The same CDR3 can be traced to other DNA sequences in this sample. J is TRBJ1-5 and V is TRBV7-9, with D possibly TRBD1 on 6 matching bases. This CDR3 comprises 14 residues. Germline V lookup: CDR1 SEHNR, CDR2 FQNEAQ (reference sequence). V gave up 3 bases and J gave up 4 bases, with 10 bases separating them. DNA for the CDR3: TGTGCCAGCAGCTTGGGCCAGGGGAATCAGCCCCAGCATTTT. This sequence encodes CASSLGQGNQPQHF.